The T cell receptor beta chain under discussion was sequenced for a study of early T cells in non-severe SARS-CoV-2 infection. On the study more broadly: Chains stayed unpaired after sequencing of bulk RNA from unsorted whole blood. Study-wide results and caveats: Matching with VDJdb favored anti-spike CD8 responses (missing private and CD4 specificities).

Individual cDNA molecules received unique molecular identifiers during library preparation. MiXCR, applied by TCRdb to the 5' RACE reads, yields one record per CDR3 protein. The sample lists approximately 74,000 distinct CDR3 sequences; 11% to 15% were seen once. To note about this clonotype: Its antigen remains unidentified.

Sequenced: whole blood. The TCR originated in an adult who was a healthcare worker with PCR-confirmed SARS-CoV-2 infection or an uninfected control (not recorded which).

Here the CDR3 reads CASSSNSPLHF. The CDR3 DNA reads TGTGCCAGCAGCTCCAATTCACCCCTCCACTTT. The V and J genes are TRBV7-8 and TRBJ1-6, with unresolved D. Germline V gene lookup returns CDR1 SGHVS and CDR2 FQNEAQ. Trimming took off 4 bases at V and 7 bases at J, with 2 bases between the two ends. This CDR3 contains 11 residues.